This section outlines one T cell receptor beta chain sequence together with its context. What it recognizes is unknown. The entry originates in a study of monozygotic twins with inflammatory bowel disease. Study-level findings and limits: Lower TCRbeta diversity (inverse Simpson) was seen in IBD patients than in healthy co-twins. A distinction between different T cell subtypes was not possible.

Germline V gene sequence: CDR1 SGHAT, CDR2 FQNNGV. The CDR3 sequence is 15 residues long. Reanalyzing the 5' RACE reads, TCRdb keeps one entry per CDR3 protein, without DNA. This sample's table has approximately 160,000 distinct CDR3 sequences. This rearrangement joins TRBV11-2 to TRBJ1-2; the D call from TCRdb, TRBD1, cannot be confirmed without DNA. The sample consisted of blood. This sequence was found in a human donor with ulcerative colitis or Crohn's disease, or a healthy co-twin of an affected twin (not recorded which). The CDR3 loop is CASSLASGEGSGYTF. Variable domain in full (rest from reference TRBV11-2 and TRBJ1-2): EAGVAQSPRYKIIEKRQSVAFWCNPISGHATLYWYQQILGQGPKLLIQFQNNGVVDDSQLPKDRFSAERLKGVDSTLKIQPAKLEDSAVYLCASSLASGEGSGYTFGSGTRLTVV.